The clone carrying this TCR beta chain was seen repeatedly, ten times or more. The record originates from a study of T-cell reconstitution after alpha-beta-depleted transplantation in children. The CDR3 consists of 17 residues. Germline-derived CDR1 and CDR2 are DFQATT and SNEGSKA (reference sequence). V lost 0 bases to trimming and J lost 5 bases; unmatched junction nucleotides: 10. TCRbeta library construction was performed incorporating unique molecular identifiers. A single record per CDR3 protein comes from TCRdb applying MiXCR to the PCR reads. The sample holds hundreds of thousands of distinct CDR3 sequences, roughly 17% seen once.

This chain joins TRBV20-1 and TRBJ2-5, with 12 bases that match TRBD2. Sequencing was performed on PBMCs from the stem cell graft donor, taken from the stem cell graft. The sequence was obtained from a human donor who donated a stem cell graft to a child with acute myeloid leukemia. DNA for the CDR3: TGCAGTGCTAGAGATCCCTCCGGACTAGCGGGGTTGGAGACCCAGTACTTC. This codes for CSARDPSGLAGLETQYF.